One and the same sample provided the 27 T cell receptor beta chains below, sequenced in a study of vaccination effects on CD4 cells after COVID-19. Under the ViraFEST assay, PBMC were stimulated with viral peptide pools so that antigen-specific CD4+ T cells expanded. Sequencing was performed afterwards. Culturing for around 10 days preceded CD4+ T cell isolation. Nucleocapsid antibodies were negative in the vaccine recipients, who had never had SARS-CoV-2 infection. This table comes from immunoSEQ multiplex PCR, and its TCRdb copy is limited to in-frame clones, with some not included. The sample shows tens of thousands of clones, roughly 70% of them seen only once. The antigens for these receptors are not known. Here the sequenced sample was CD4+ T cells from PBMCs cultured with SARS-CoV-2 spike peptides, taken before COVID-19 vaccination. Receptors were obtained from a human donor who received a COVID-19 vaccine.

This chain uses TRBV19 with TRBJ1-2; D unclear. CDR1 is LNHDA and CDR2 is SQIVND in the germline V gene (reference sequence). The V end lost 7 bases, the J end lost 1 base, and 10 bases lay between the germline ends. The CDR3 is 13 residues long. The CDR3 sequence: CASTRNNNYGYTF. CDR3 nucleotides: TGTGCCAGTACACGGAACAATAACTATGGCTACACCTTC.

V gene TRBV4-1 combines with J gene TRBJ1-3, with no clear D. Per germline, CDR1 MGHRA and CDR2 YSYEKL. V lost 1 base and J lost 4, with 14 bases in between. This CDR3 is built from 16 residues. The CDR3 spells CASSQVLYGVGNTIYF. The DNA of the CDR3 is TGCGCCAGCAGCCAAGTCTTGTATGGAGTCGGAAACACCATATATTTT.

This clone has more than one count but fewer than ten. The chain is built from TRBV6-6 and TRBJ1-2, with a possible D match to TRBD1 (5 bases). The CDR3 is made up of 10 amino acids. Germline V CDR1 and CDR2: MNHNY, SVGAGI (reference sequence). The CDR3 DNA reads TGTGGGGCGGGGACCTCTGGCTACACCTTC. Residues: CGAGTSGYTF.

J is TRBJ2-7 and V is TRBV2, with TRBD1 matching 7 bases. The CDR3 spans 14 residues. V lost 5 bases and J lost 3; bases outside the gene matches: 7. Germline-derived CDR1 and CDR2 are SNHLY and FYNNEI. The CDR3 DNA is TGTGCCAGCAGTTTACAGACAGGGCTCTACGAGCAGTACTTC. Translating it yields CASSLQTGLYEQYF.

This CDR3 reads CASSVQGVNTGELFF. CDR3 nucleotides: TGTGCCAGCAGCGTGCAGGGCGTTAACACCGGGGAGCTGTTTTTT. The rearrangement uses TRBV5-4 and TRBJ2-2, with a weak D call TRBD1 (5 bases). V was shortened by 4 bases and J by 2 bases, with 12 bases between the two germline ends. The V gene's germline CDR1 is SGHNT and CDR2 YYREEE (reference sequence). The CDR3 is 15 residues long.

The chain has TRBV4-3 and TRBJ2-2; D is possibly TRBD2 (5 bases). The CDR3 runs 14 residues. Trimming stripped 1 base from V and 5 bases from J, with 8 bases between. Germline V gives CDR1 LGHNA, CDR2 YSLEER. The CDR3 sequence is CASSQGTRTGELFF. The CDR3 DNA follows: TGCGCCAGCAGCCAAGGCACTAGAACCGGGGAGCTGTTTTTT.

This chain links TRBV4-2 with TRBJ2-7; 10 bases are a match to TRBD2. The germline gives CDR1 LGHNA, CDR2 YNFKEQ. This CDR3 has 17 amino acids. V dropped 0 bases and J dropped 3; count of bases not matched to a gene: 8. The CDR3 DNA reads as TGTGCCAGCAGCCAAGAACCGGCTAGCGGGAGTCTCTACGAGCAGTACTTC. Protein sequence: CASSQEPASGSLYEQYF.

The chain recombines TRBV27 with TRBJ1-2; possible D gene TRBD1, 5 bases. CDR1 is MNHEY and CDR2 is SMNVEV in the germline V gene (reference sequence). The ends were cut back, 1 base at V and 8 bases at J, with 20 bases in the middle. The CDR3 is made up of 16 amino acids. CDR3: CASSLYPPPGGRGYTF. In DNA form, the CDR3 reads TGTGCCAGCAGTTTATATCCCCCGCCGGGGGGAAGAGGCTACACCTTC.

The chain is built from TRBV2 and TRBJ2-5; D may match TRBD1 or TRBD2 (5 bases each). V was shortened by 7 bases and J by 5 bases, with 14 bases between the two germline ends. Per germline, CDR1 SNHLY and CDR2 FYNNEI. CDR3 length equals 13 residues. This CDR3 reads CASNLGTGETQYF. The DNA for the CDR3 is TGTGCCAGCAACCTCGGGACGGGGGAGACCCAGTACTTC.

This clone was seen more than once but under ten times. The chain couples TRBV3-1 (or the pseudogene TRBV3-2) to TRBJ1-5; no definite D call. The V end lost 1 base, the J end lost 5 bases, and 6 bases lay between the germline ends. Germline loops: CDR1 LGHDT, CDR2 YNNKEL (reference sequence). This CDR3 contains 13 residues. CDR3 residues: CASSQGYHQPQHF. The DNA for the CDR3 is TGTGCCAGCAGCCAAGGTTATCATCAGCCCCAGCATTTT.

The chain links TRBV4-1 to TRBJ1-2; D gene unclear. CDR1 and CDR2 (germline): MGHRA, YSYEKL. This CDR3 comprises 14 residues. The ends were cut back, 0 bases at V and 8 bases at J, with 13 bases in the middle. The CDR3 loop reads CASSQDPRGYGYTF. DNA of the CDR3: TGCGCCAGCAGCCAAGATCCCCGGGGATACGGCTACACCTTC.

The chain carries TRBV14 and TRBJ2-7; D uncertain. The germline V gene encodes CDR1 SGHDN and CDR2 FVKESK. CDR3 length equals 12 residues. Trimming left V 4 bases short and J 2 bases short, with 6 bases between. Here the CDR3 DNA reads TGTGCCAGCAGCCGGCCGCCCTACGAGCAGTACTTC. Translated, it gives CASSRPPYEQYF.

The chain has TRBV30 and TRBJ2-2; TRBD2 matches at 14 bases. V lost 3 bases and J lost 3; bases outside the gene matches: 3. Germline-derived CDR1 and CDR2 are GTSNPN and SVGIG (reference sequence). The CDR3 is 16 amino acids. This chain's CDR3 is CAWRTSGRAHTGELFF. CDR3 nucleotides: TGTGCCTGGAGGACTAGCGGGAGGGCCCACACCGGGGAGCTGTTTTTT.

The gene calls are TRBV7-9 and TRBJ2-2; D is perhaps TRBD1 or TRBD2 (5 bases each). CDR3 size: 17 residues. Germline CDR1 SEHNR, CDR2 FQNEAQ (reference sequence). The V and J ends lost 2 bases and 0 bases respectively, with 13 bases between them. The CDR3 loop reads CASSLKERGANTGELFF. CDR3 nucleotides: TGTGCCAGCAGCTTAAAAGAACGGGGCGCGAACACCGGGGAGCTGTTTTTT.

In its sample, this clone was seen a few times. The CDR3 sequence is CASRGDNTNTEAFF. The CDR3 nucleotides are TGCGCCAGCAGGGGGGATAACACGAACACTGAAGCTTTCTTT. The chain carries TRBV5-1 and TRBJ1-1, with D possibly TRBD1 on 5 matching bases. The CDR3 consists of 14 residues. Looked up from germline, CDR1 is SGHRS and CDR2 is YFSETQ. The V end was cut by 5 bases, the J end by 1 base, with 12 bases between.

V is TRBV2 and J is TRBJ1-1, with a weak D call TRBD1 (6 bases). CDR1 SNHLY and CDR2 FYNNEI come from the germline V gene. V was cut by 4 bases and J by 6 bases, with 15 bases left in between. This CDR3 has 14 amino acids. Here the CDR3 DNA reads TGTGCCAGCAGTGGCGGGGGGCGCCGGTCTGAAGCTTTCTTT. Its translation is CASSGGGRRSEAFF.

The rearrangement uses TRBV5-1 and TRBJ2-3; D not certain. The CDR3 covers 15 residues. V lost 0 bases, J lost 0 bases, and 8 bases lay in between. Germline V gives CDR1 SGHRS, CDR2 YFSETQ. CDR3 amino acids: CASSLVGHSTDTQYF. CDR3 in DNA: TGCGCCAGCAGCTTGGTAGGGCATAGCACAGATACGCAGTATTTT.

The CDR3 DNA reads TGTGCCAGCAGCTTAGCCCGAGAAAAACTGTTTTTT. Translation gives CASSLAREKLFF. The chain carries TRBV11-2 and TRBJ1-4; D ambiguous. V was trimmed by 1 base and J by 8 bases, leaving 5 bases between them. CDR3 length equals 12 residues. Germline-derived CDR1 and CDR2 are SGHAT and FQNNGV.

This clone has just a few counts. This rearrangement joins TRBV19 to TRBJ2-4; 8 nucleotides line up with TRBD2. Trimming took 4 bases from V and 5 from J; bases not matched to a gene: 1. Germline V gene data show CDR1 as LNHDA and CDR2 as SQIVND (reference sequence). The CDR3 loop spans 13 amino acids. The CDR3 DNA sequence: TGTGCCAGTAGTAACGGGGGGGAAAACATTCAGTACTTC. This encodes CASSNGGENIQYF.

On this clone itself: The sample has other DNA sequences that encode this CDR3 too. This chain links TRBV5-1 with TRBJ2-7; D might be TRBD1 (6 bases). The CDR3 length is 13 residues. Germline V lookup: CDR1 SGHRS, CDR2 YFSETQ. Trimming removed 0 bases at V and 4 bases at J, with 8 bases between. The CDR3 nucleotides are TGCGCCAGCAGCTTGGACAGGGCGTACGAGCAGTACTTC. Translated, it gives CASSLDRAYEQYF.

This clone came up once. This sequence joins TRBV5-4 and TRBJ2-5; the D is unclear. There are 13 residues in the CDR3. From germline, CDR1 is SGHNT and CDR2 YYREEE (reference sequence). With 4 bases removed from V and 3 bases from J, the gap between germline ends came to 10 bases. CDR3: CASSGQDEETQYF. CDR3 DNA sequence: TGTGCCAGCAGCGGGCAGGATGAAGAGACCCAGTACTTC. Together with reference TRBV5-4 and TRBJ2-5, the CDR3 gives the full variable domain: ETGVTQSPTHLIKTRGQQVTLRCSSQSGHNTVSWYQQALGQGPQFIFQYYREEENGRGNFPPRFSGLQFPNYSSELNVNALELDDSALYLCASSGQDEETQYFGPGTRLLVL.

V gene TRBV14 combines with J gene TRBJ2-1, with TRBD2 matching 8 bases. The CDR3 consists of 16 residues. CDR1 is SGHDN and CDR2 is FVKESK in the germline V gene. V was pared by 4 bases and J by 3 bases, with 8 bases of the junction left unmatched. The CDR3 DNA is TGTGCCAGCAGCCGCGAACGGGGGGGTTTCTACAATGAGCAGTTCTTC. Translating it yields CASSRERGGFYNEQFF.

This clone was recorded once. The chain combines TRBV2 with TRBJ2-2; 10 bases match TRBD1. This CDR3 spans 13 amino acids. From germline, CDR1 is SNHLY and CDR2 FYNNEI. With V trimmed by 6 bases and J by 6 bases, 1 base remained unmatched. The CDR3 DNA reads TGTGCCAGCAGGACAGGGGGCCCCGGGGAGCTGTTTTTT. Encoded protein: CASRTGGPGELFF.

The chain carries TRBV9 and TRBJ2-5; D remains ambiguous. The germline gives CDR1 SGDLS, CDR2 YYNGEE. V was shortened by 0 bases and J by 2 bases, with 11 bases between the two germline ends. The CDR3 consists of 15 residues. The CDR3: CASSVGSIPQETQYF. Here the CDR3 DNA reads TGTGCCAGCAGCGTAGGTAGTATCCCGCAAGAGACCCAGTACTTC.

In this sample, this clone turned up a few times. The chain couples TRBV5-5 to TRBJ1-5; possibly TRBD1 for D (5 bases). This CDR3 is built from 14 residues. CDR1 SGHKS and CDR2 YYEKEE come from the germline V gene (reference sequence). V was pared by 4 bases and J by 2 bases, with 10 bases between. Here the CDR3 reads CASSPDSGNQPQHF. The DNA of the CDR3 is TGTGCCAGCAGCCCTGACAGTGGCAATCAGCCCCAGCATTTT. Variable domain in full (rest from reference TRBV5-5 and TRBJ1-5): DAGVTQSPTHLIKTRGQQVTLRCSPISGHKSVSWYQQVLGQGPQFIFQYYEKEERGRGNFPDRFSARQFPNYSSELNVNALLLGDSALYLCASSPDSGNQPQHFGDGTRLSIL.

The V gene is TRBV2, the J gene TRBJ1-1, with a weak D call TRBD1 (5 bases). The CDR3 is made up of 13 amino acids. V was pared by 5 bases and J by 1 base, with 8 bases between. CDR1 is SNHLY and CDR2 is FYNNEI in the germline V gene. CDR3 DNA: TGTGCCAGCAGTAATACAGGGAACACTGAAGCTTTCTTT. It translates to CASSNTGNTEAFF. The full variable domain, with the rest looked up from reference TRBV2 and TRBJ1-1, is EPEVTQTPSHQVTQMGQEVILRCVPISNHLYFYWYRQILGQKVEFLVSFYNNEISEKSEIFDDQFSVERPDGSNFTLKIRSTKLEDSAMYFCASSNTGNTEAFFGQGTRLTVV.

CDR3 sequence reads: CASSSRQNYEQYF. The CDR3 nucleotides read TGTGCCAGCAGTTCTCGACAAAATTACGAGCAGTACTTC. This chain links TRBV12-3 or TRBV12-4 with TRBJ2-7; D gene uncertain. Trimming stripped 4 bases from V and 4 bases from J, with 11 bases between. This CDR3 contains 13 residues.